This T cell receptor (beta chain) appears in the sequencing data of a study of blood T cell repertoires in COVID-19. Study background: Sites across the United States, Italy and Spain contributed samples from acute and convalescent COVID-19.

Assay used: immunoSEQ multiplex PCR; TCRdb lists only in-frame clones, some missing. The data contain roughly 130,000 clones, roughly four fifths of them singletons. This CDR3 is built from 15 residues. V was shortened by 2 bases and J by 2 bases, with 11 bases between the two germline ends. Germline CDR1 SGHTA, CDR2 FQGNSA. The source is a woman in her fifties or sixties with acute or convalescent COVID-19. The specimen sequenced was peripheral blood. The chain couples TRBV7-2 to TRBJ2-3; D perhaps matches TRBD2 (6 bases). The CDR3 sequence: CASSLQGGATDTQYF. CDR3 DNA: TGTGCCAGCAGCTTACAGGGCGGGGCCACAGATACGCAGTATTTT.